This T cell receptor beta chain was observed in a study of shared clonotypes between healthy human individuals. Study results and limitations: It was the few donors that limited the genetic and exposure-history diversity represented.

This clone turned up a few times. The antigen is not known. The sorted-subset replicate PCRs were given around 190 ng DNA, which is around 29,000 T cell genomes. The method was immunoSEQ multiplex PCR; TCRdb's version includes in-frame clones alone and lacks a portion of them. This repertoire shows about 1 million clones, roughly 80% found once; its top ten account for approximately 1.5%. Trimming took 4 bases from V and 5 from J, leaving 21 bases between them. Germline lookup yields CDR1 SGHNT and CDR2 YYREEE (reference sequence). CDR3 length: 16 residues. Sequenced material: memory CD4+ T cells sorted from blood. Subset given: CD45RA-negative fraction. The gene calls are TRBV5-4 and TRBJ1-1, with D possibly TRBD1 on 6 matching bases. This sequence originates from a man younger than 35 in good health. CDR3 in amino acids: CASSQTSGAVGTEAFF. In nucleotides, the CDR3 is TGTGCCAGCAGCCAAACGTCGGGGGCTGTTGGGACTGAAGCTTTCTTT.